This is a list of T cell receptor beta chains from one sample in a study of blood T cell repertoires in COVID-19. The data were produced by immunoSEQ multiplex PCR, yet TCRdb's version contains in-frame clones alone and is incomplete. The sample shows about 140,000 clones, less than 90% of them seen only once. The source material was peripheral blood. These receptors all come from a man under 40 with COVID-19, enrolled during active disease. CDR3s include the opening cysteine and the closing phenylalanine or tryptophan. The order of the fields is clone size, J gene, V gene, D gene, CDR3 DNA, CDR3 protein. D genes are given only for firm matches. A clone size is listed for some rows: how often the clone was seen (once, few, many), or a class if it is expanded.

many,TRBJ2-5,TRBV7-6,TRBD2,TGTGCCAGCAGCCCCGGTGAGCGGGACGAAGAGACCCAGTACTTC,CASSPGERDEETQYF
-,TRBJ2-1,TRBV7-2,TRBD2,TGTGCCAGCAGCTCTAGCGGGAGGGGTGAGCAGTTCTTC,CASSSSGRGEQFF
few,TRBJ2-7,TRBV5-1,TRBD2,TGCGCCAGCACCCTAGAATCCTACGGGGGGTCCGAGCAGTACTTC,CASTLESYGGSEQYF
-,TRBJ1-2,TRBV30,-,TGTGCCTGGAGTGTGCAGGGCTCCTATGGCTACACCTTC,CAWSVQGSYGYTF
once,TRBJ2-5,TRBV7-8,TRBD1,TGTGCCAGCACCACGGACAGGTCGGAGACCCAGTACTTC,CASTTDRSETQYF
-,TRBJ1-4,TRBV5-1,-,TGCGCCAGCAGCGAGAGTTCAGGGAGGGGTGAAAAACTGTTTTTT,CASSESSGRGEKLFF
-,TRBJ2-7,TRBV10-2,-,TGCGCCAGCAGTGTGGGCCAGGGCGGGAACGAGCAGTACTTC,CASSVGQGGNEQYF
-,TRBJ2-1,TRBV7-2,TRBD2,TGTGCCAGCAGCTTTTCCGGGACTAGAGTCTTGAATGAGCAGTTCTTC,CASSFSGTRVLNEQFF
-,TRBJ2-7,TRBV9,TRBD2,TGTGCCAGCAGCGTAGGCGGGACTAGCTCCTACGAGCAGTACTTC,CASSVGGTSSYEQYF
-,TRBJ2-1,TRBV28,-,TGTGCCAGCAGTTGGACAGTCAATGAGCAGTTCTTC,CASSWTVNEQFF
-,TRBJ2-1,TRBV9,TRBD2,TGTGCCAGCAGCGCCTCCGGGACTAGCGGGAGGGCCCGCAATGAGCAGTTCTTC,CASSASGTSGRARNEQFF
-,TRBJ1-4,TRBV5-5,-,TGTGCCAGCAGCTTGGCCGTGGGGCAGCCTAATGAAAAACTGTTTTTT,CASSLAVGQPNEKLFF
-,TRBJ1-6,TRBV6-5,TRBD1,TGTGCCAGCAGATTCCAGGGGGATAATTCACCCCTCCACTTT,CASRFQGDNSPLHF
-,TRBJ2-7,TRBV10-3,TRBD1,TGTGCCATCAGCCTGACAGGGCCCGAGCAGTACTTC,CAISLTGPEQYF
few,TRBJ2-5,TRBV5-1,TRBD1,TGCGCCAGCAGCGGGTATAGGGGGCCAGAAGAGACCCAGTACTTC,CASSGYRGPEETQYF